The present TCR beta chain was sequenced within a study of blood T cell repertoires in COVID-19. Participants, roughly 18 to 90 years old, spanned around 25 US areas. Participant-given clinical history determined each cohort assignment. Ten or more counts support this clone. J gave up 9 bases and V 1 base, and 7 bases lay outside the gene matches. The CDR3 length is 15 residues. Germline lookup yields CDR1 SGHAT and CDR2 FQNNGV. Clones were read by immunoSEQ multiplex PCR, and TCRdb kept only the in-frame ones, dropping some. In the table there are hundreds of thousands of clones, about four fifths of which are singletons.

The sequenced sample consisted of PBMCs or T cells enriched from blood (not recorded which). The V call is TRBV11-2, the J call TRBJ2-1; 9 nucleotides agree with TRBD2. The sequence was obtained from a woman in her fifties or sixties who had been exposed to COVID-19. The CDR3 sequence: CASSLAAGGPFEQFF. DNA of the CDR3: TGTGCCAGCAGCTTAGCGGCGGGGGGGCCTTTTGAGCAGTTCTTC.